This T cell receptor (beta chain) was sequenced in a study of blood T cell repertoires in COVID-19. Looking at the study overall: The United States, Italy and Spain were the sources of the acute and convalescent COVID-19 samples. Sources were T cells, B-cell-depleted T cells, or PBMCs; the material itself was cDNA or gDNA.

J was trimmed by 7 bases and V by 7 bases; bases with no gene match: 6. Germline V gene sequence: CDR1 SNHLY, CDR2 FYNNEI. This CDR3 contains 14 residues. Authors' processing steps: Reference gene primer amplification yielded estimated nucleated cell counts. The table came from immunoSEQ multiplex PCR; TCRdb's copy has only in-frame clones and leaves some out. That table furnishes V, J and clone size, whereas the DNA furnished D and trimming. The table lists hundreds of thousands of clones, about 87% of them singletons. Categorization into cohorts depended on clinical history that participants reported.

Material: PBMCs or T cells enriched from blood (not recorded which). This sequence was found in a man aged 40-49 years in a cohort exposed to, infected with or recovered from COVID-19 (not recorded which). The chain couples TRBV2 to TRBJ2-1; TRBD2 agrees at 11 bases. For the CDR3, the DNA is TGTGCCAGCACATTCGCTAGCGGGAGGAATGAGCAGTTCTTC. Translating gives CASTFASGRNEQFF.